The TCR beta chain under discussion was sequenced for a study of T cell changes during pregnancy in multiple sclerosis. The V end was cut by 5 bases, the J end by 0 bases, with 15 bases between. CDR3 length: 16 amino acids. Germline V CDR1 and CDR2: SGHRS, YFSETQ. Assay used: immunoSEQ multiplex PCR; TCRdb lists only in-frame clones, some missing. The sample includes about 75,000 clones, 94% seen only once; the top ten take about 0.14%. The starting material was CD4+ T cells from peripheral blood mononuclear cells, obtained after pregnancy. The TCR sequence derives from a female donor with multiple sclerosis, enrolled in a pregnancy study. This chain joins TRBV5-1 and TRBJ2-1; D gene ambiguous. The CDR3 loop is CASRLNSRSSYNEQFF. DNA of the CDR3: TGCGCCAGCAGGCTTAATAGCCGAAGCTCCTACAATGAGCAGTTCTTC. The full variable domain, completed using reference TRBV5-1 and TRBJ2-1, is KAGVTQTPRYLIKTRGQQVTLSCSPISGHRSVSWYQQTPGQGLQFLFEYFSETQRNKGNFPGRFSGRQFSNSRSEMNVSTLELGDSALYLCASRLNSRSSYNEQFFGPGTRLTVL.